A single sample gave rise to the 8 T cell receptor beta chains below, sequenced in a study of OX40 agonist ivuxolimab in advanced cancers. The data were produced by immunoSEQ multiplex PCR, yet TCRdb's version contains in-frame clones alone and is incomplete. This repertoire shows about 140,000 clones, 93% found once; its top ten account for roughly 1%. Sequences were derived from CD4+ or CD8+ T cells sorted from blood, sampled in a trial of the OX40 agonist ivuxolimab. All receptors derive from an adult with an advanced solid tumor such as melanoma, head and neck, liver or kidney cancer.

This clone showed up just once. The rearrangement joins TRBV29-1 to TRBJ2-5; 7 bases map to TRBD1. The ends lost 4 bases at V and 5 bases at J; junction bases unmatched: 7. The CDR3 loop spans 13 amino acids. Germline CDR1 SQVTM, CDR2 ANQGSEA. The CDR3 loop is CSVVTGWFETQYF. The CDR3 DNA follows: TGCAGCGTTGTGACAGGGTGGTTTGAGACCCAGTACTTC.

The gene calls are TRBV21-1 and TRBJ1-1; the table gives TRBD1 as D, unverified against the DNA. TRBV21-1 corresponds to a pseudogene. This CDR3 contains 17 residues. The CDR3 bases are TGTGCCAGCAGCCCTACGCGGGACAGGGGGCGAGGGACTGAAGCTTTCTTT. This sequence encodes CASSPTRDRGRGTEAFF.

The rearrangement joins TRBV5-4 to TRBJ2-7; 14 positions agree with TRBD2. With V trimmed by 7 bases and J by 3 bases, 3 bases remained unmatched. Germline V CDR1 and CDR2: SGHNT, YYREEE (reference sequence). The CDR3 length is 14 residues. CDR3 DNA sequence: TGTGCCAGCGGGACTAGCGGGAGTATCTACGAGCAGTACTTC. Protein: CASGTSGSIYEQYF.

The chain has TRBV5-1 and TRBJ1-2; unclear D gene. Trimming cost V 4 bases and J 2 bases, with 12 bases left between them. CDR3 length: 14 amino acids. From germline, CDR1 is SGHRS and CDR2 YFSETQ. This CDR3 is CASSARMWNYGYTF. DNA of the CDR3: TGCGCCAGCAGCGCACGGATGTGGAACTATGGCTACACCTTC.

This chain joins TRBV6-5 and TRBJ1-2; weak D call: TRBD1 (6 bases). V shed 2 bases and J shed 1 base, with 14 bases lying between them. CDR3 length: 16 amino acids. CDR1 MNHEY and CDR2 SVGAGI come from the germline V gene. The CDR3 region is CASSYPTRGGNYGYTF. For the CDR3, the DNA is TGTGCCAGCAGTTACCCTACCAGGGGCGGTAACTATGGCTACACCTTC.

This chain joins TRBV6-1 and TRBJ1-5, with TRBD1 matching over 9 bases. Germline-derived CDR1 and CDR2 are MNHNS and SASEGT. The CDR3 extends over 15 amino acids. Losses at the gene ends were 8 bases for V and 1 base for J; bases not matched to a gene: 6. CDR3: CASRGTGRSNQPQHF. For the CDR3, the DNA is TGTGCCAGCCGCGGGACAGGGAGGAGCAATCAGCCCCAGCATTTT.

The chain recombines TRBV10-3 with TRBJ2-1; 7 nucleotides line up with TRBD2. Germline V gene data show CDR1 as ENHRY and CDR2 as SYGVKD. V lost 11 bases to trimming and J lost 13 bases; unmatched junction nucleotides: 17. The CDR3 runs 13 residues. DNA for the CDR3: TGTGCCGCCAGGGAGGTAGGCGGGGGACCTCAGTTCTTC. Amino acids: CAAREVGGGPQFF.

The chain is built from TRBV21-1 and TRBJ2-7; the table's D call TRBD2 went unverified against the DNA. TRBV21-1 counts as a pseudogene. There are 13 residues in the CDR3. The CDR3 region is CASSIDSPYEQYF. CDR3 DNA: TGTGCCAGCAGCATAGATTCGCCCTACGAGCAGTACTTC.